One sample yielded the 31 T cell receptor beta chains listed below, sequenced in a study of cytomegalovirus exposure and HLA in healthy donors. The data were produced by immunoSEQ multiplex PCR, yet TCRdb's version contains in-frame clones alone and is incomplete. The table lists 95,000 to 150,000 clones, more than 95% of them singletons. The specimen sequenced was PBMCs. These receptors were obtained from a man aged 18 to 30 in good health and CMV-seronegative.

The rearrangement links TRBV6-5 to TRBJ2-7; 8 bases map to TRBD1. V was clipped by 5 bases and J by 2 bases; unmatched bases: 5. CDR3 length: 14 residues. The V gene's germline CDR1 is MNHEY and CDR2 SVGAGI. For the CDR3, the DNA is TGTGCCAGCAGTGACCGGGACAGGACCTACGAGCAGTACTTC. Translated: CASSDRDRTYEQYF.

This chain connects TRBV9 to TRBJ1-3; TRBD1 matches at 7 bases. The germline V gene has CDR1 SGDLS and CDR2 YYNGEE. V lost 0 bases, J lost 0 bases, and 12 bases stayed unmatched. The CDR3 contains 19 residues. CDR3 sequence: CASSVAPPGQQFSGNTIYF. The CDR3 bases are TGTGCCAGCAGCGTAGCCCCCCCGGGACAGCAATTCTCTGGAAACACCATATATTTT.

In this sample, this clone turned up once. The rearrangement joins TRBV7-6 to TRBJ2-2; 8 bases fit TRBD2. The CDR3 loop spans 14 amino acids. The germline gives CDR1 SGHVS, CDR2 FNYEAQ. With 1 base clipped from V and 5 bases from J, the junction kept 0 bases outside the gene matches. The CDR3 loop reads CASSLERETGELFF. The CDR3 region has the DNA TGTGCCAGCAGCTTAGAGCGGGAGACCGGGGAGCTGTTTTTT.

V is TRBV28 and J is TRBJ2-5; TRBD2 matches at 10 bases. Germline CDR1 reads MDHEN; CDR2 reads SYDVKM. J gave up 5 bases and V 1 base, and 7 bases lay outside the gene matches. The CDR3 covers 16 residues. CDR3 residues: CASSLSGAGGGETQYF. Here the CDR3 DNA reads TGTGCCAGCAGTTTATCGGGAGCGGGAGGGGGGGAGACCCAGTACTTC.

This clone was picked up one time. The rearrangement joins TRBV28 to TRBJ1-2; TRBD1 aligns across 9 bases. Germline trimming cut 8 bases from V and 4 bases from J; bases unmatched to any gene: 11. The CDR3 contains 15 residues. CDR1 MDHEN and CDR2 SYDVKM come from the germline V gene. CDR3 residues: CASSGTGPSRYGYTF. CDR3 nucleotide sequence: TGTGCCAGCTCCGGGACAGGGCCCTCTCGCTATGGCTACACCTTC.

Here the CDR3 reads CASSEGLAVQETQYF. In nucleotides, the CDR3 is TGTGCCAGCAGCGAGGGACTAGCGGTCCAAGAGACCCAGTACTTC. The V gene is TRBV9, the J gene TRBJ2-5; 11 bases fit TRBD2. Germline lookup yields CDR1 SGDLS and CDR2 YYNGEE. This CDR3 is 15 amino acids long. V dropped 3 bases and J dropped 1; count of bases not matched to a gene: 2.

This clone was observed a single time. The J gene is TRBJ2-7, the V gene TRBV7-3; no clear D. Germline V gives CDR1 SGHTA, CDR2 FQGTGA. This CDR3 is 14 amino acids long. V was trimmed by 0 bases and J by 6 bases, leaving 12 bases between them. The CDR3: CASSLTGYPSEQYF. The CDR3 DNA reads as TGTGCCAGCAGCTTAACCGGGTATCCTTCCGAGCAGTACTTC.

This chain's CDR3 is CASTSGRTQETQYF. CDR3 sequence (DNA): TGTGCCAGCACCTCGGGAAGGACCCAAGAGACCCAGTACTTC. The chain carries TRBV6-1 and TRBJ2-5, with a weak D call TRBD2 (5 bases). Germline CDR1 and CDR2: MNHNS and SASEGT. CDR3 length: 14 amino acids. V lost 7 bases to trimming and J lost 1 base, with 13 bases between them.

V and J are TRBV9 and TRBJ1-3; TRBD1 might be the D (6 bases). In germline, CDR1 is SGDLS, CDR2 YYNGEE. Trimming took 1 base from V and 0 from J, leaving 8 bases between them. This CDR3 is 15 amino acids long. This CDR3 reads CASSVQGSSGNTIYF. DNA for the CDR3: TGTGCCAGCAGCGTACAGGGGAGCTCTGGAAACACCATATATTTT.

The chain couples TRBV9 to TRBJ1-2, with D uncertain. In germline, CDR1 is SGDLS, CDR2 YYNGEE. Trimming cost V 3 bases and J 4 bases, with 13 bases left between them. The CDR3 has 14 residues. The CDR3 here is CASSATVPSYGYTF. In DNA form, the CDR3 reads TGTGCCAGCAGCGCCACAGTCCCCTCCTATGGCTACACCTTC.

The V gene is TRBV29-1, the J gene TRBJ1-3; D may be TRBD1 (5 bases). V lost 7 bases and J lost 4, with 11 bases in between. The CDR3 sequence is 12 residues long. Germline V gives CDR1 SQVTM, CDR2 ANQGSEA. CDR3 region: CSGRDFGNTIYF. CDR3 coding DNA: TGCAGCGGTAGGGACTTCGGAAACACCATATATTTT.

This CDR3 reads CASSPDELLAGAGYNEQFF. In nucleotides, the CDR3 is TGTGCCAGCAGCCCCGACGAGCTACTAGCGGGAGCCGGCTACAATGAGCAGTTCTTC. The V and J genes are TRBV7-9 and TRBJ2-1; 11 bases agree with TRBD2. The V gene end was trimmed by 5 bases and the J gene end by 3 bases; junction bases not matched to a gene: 15. CDR1 is SEHNR, CDR2 FQNEAQ, per germline (reference sequence). The CDR3 loop spans 19 amino acids.

The CDR3 nucleotides are TGTGCCTGGACCCGAGCGGGAGGTTTCGACGAGCAGTACTTC. Translated, it gives CAWTRAGGFDEQYF. V usage is TRBV30 and J usage is TRBJ2-7; 9 nucleotides agree with TRBD2. In germline, CDR1 is GTSNPN, CDR2 SVGIG (reference sequence). The CDR3 has 14 amino acids. Trimming took 4 bases from V and 5 from J; bases not matched to a gene: 9.

The chain links TRBV5-5 to TRBJ2-6; D perhaps matches TRBD1 (6 bases). V dropped 1 base and J dropped 0 bases, with 14 bases sitting between them. This CDR3 region has 18 residues. Germline CDR1 SGHKS, CDR2 YYEKEE (reference sequence). CDR3 loop: CASSLSGGAPSGANVLTF. The DNA of the CDR3 is TGTGCCAGCAGCTTGAGTGGGGGCGCTCCCTCTGGGGCCAACGTCCTGACTTTC.

The chain joins TRBV6-8 to TRBJ2-3; 10 positions match TRBD2. The junction had 7 bases not matched to a gene; V was cut back by 0 bases and J by 1 base. Germline V gene data show CDR1 as MNHGY and CDR2 as SAAAGT. The CDR3 contains 18 residues. This chain's CDR3 is CASSYSSAGGPGTDTQYF. In nucleotides, the CDR3 is TGTGCCAGCAGTTACTCGTCAGCGGGAGGGCCGGGCACAGATACGCAGTATTTT.

This chain links TRBV29-1 with TRBJ1-1, with TRBD1 as a possible D gene (6 bases). The CDR3 has 14 amino acids. V was shortened by 1 base and J by 6 bases, with 15 bases between the two germline ends. The germline CDR1 and CDR2 sequences are SQVTM and ANQGSEA. The CDR3 DNA reads as TGCAGCGTTGAAGGGCTCAAGGGGGTGGCTGAAGCTTTCTTT. Its protein product is CSVEGLKGVAEAFF.

V is TRBV4-1 and J is TRBJ2-7; TRBD2 matches at 10 bases. The CDR3 length is 16 residues. V shed 1 base and J 1 base; nucleotides not matched to a gene: 4. Germline CDR1 and CDR2: MGHRA and YSYEKL. Written as DNA, the CDR3 is TGCGCCAGCAGCCAAGTCCCAGCGGGAGGGTCCTACGAGCAGTACTTC. Amino acids: CASSQVPAGGSYEQYF.

The rearrangement joins TRBV9 to TRBJ2-2, with 10 bases identical to TRBD2. Germline CDR1 SGDLS, CDR2 YYNGEE. With V trimmed by 3 bases and J by 9 bases, 8 bases remained unmatched. The CDR3 runs to 15 residues. CDR3 coding DNA: TGTGCCAGCAGCGCGACTAGCGGGTATTATCGGGAGCTGTTTTTT. Amino acids: CASSATSGYYRELFF. The whole variable domain, filled in from reference TRBV9 and TRBJ2-2, reads DSGVTQTPKHLITATGQRVTLRCSPRSGDLSVYWYQQSLDQGLQFLIQYYNGEERAKGNILERFSAQQFPDLHSELNLSSLELGDSALYFCASSATSGYYRELFFGEGSRLTVL.

This clone was counted between two and nine times. The chain is built from TRBV7-3 and TRBJ2-5; D may be TRBD2 (5 bases). V was trimmed by 5 bases and J by 0 bases, leaving 13 bases between them. This CDR3 has 15 amino acids. CDR1 SGHTA and CDR2 FQGTGA come from the germline V gene. CDR3 loop: CASSLSREYQETQYF. Here the CDR3 DNA reads TGTGCCAGCAGCCTTTCGAGGGAGTACCAAGAGACCCAGTACTTC.

The V and J genes are TRBV19 and TRBJ1-1; unclear D gene. From germline, CDR1 is LNHDA and CDR2 SQIVND (reference sequence). CDR3 length: 12 amino acids. The V end lost 3 bases, the J end lost 4 bases, and 6 bases lay between the germline ends. The CDR3 spells CASSMGSTEAFF. Here the CDR3 DNA reads TGTGCCAGTAGTATGGGCAGCACTGAAGCTTTCTTT.

This clone has just one count. The chain combines TRBV5-4 with TRBJ1-5; perhaps TRBD1 as D (5 bases). This CDR3 contains 12 residues. With 4 bases removed from V and 8 bases from J, the gap between germline ends came to 10 bases. Germline V gives CDR1 SGHNT, CDR2 YYREEE (reference sequence). The CDR3 loop is CASSLPGEPQHF. The CDR3 coding sequence is TGTGCCAGCAGCCTACCGGGGGAGCCCCAGCATTTT. Full variable domain (rest looked up from reference TRBV5-4 and TRBJ1-5): ETGVTQSPTHLIKTRGQQVTLRCSSQSGHNTVSWYQQALGQGPQFIFQYYREEENGRGNFPPRFSGLQFPNYSSELNVNALELDDSALYLCASSLPGEPQHFGDGTRLSIL.

This chain links TRBV27 with TRBJ2-7; TRBD1 might be the D (5 bases). CDR1 is MNHEY and CDR2 is SMNVEV in the germline V gene (reference sequence). The germline V and J ends were trimmed by 6 bases and 5 bases, with 8 bases remaining between them. This CDR3 has 11 residues. CDR3 nucleotide sequence: TGTGCCAGCAGGGGGCCGAACGAGCAGTACTTC. It is translated as CASRGPNEQYF.

For this clone: Other DNA sequences in the same sample also yield this CDR3. V is TRBV6-4 and J is TRBJ2-3; TRBD2 matches at 12 bases. CDR3 length: 15 residues. Germline CDR1 and CDR2: MRHNA and SNTAGT. V lost 2 bases and J lost 3; bases outside the gene matches: 0. This CDR3 is CASSDGTSGTDTQYF. In DNA form, the CDR3 reads TGTGCCAGCAGTGACGGGACTAGCGGGACAGATACGCAGTATTTT.

This clone showed up just once. The chain carries TRBV6-1 and TRBJ1-5; 7 bases line up with TRBD1. CDR3 length: 14 residues. Germline CDR1 reads MNHNS; CDR2 reads SASEGT. V lost 6 bases, J lost 6 bases, and 8 bases stayed unmatched. The DNA for the CDR3 is TGTGCCAGCAGCCTGACAGGGTCCGGTCAGCCCCAGCATTTT. It specifies CASSLTGSGQPQHF.

The chain combines TRBV7-3 with TRBJ2-1; 11 positions match TRBD2. Germline CDR1 is SGHTA and CDR2 is FQGTGA. Unmatched junction bases numbered 11, after V lost 6 bases and J lost 7 bases. The CDR3 contains 16 residues. CDR3 sequence (DNA): TGTGCCAGCAGGTCGTATGTAGCGGGAGGGAGAAATGAGCAGTTCTTC. Encoded protein: CASRSYVAGGRNEQFF.

This clone has a single count. The chain recombines TRBV2 with TRBJ1-1; no clear D gene. This CDR3 is 12 amino acids long. With 6 bases removed from V and 8 bases from J, the gap between germline ends came to 13 bases. Germline V gene sequence: CDR1 SNHLY, CDR2 FYNNEI. CDR3 nucleotides: TGTGCCAGCAGAGAGACCGGGTCGGAAGCTTTCTTT. It translates to CASRETGSEAFF.

V and J are TRBV5-4 and TRBJ2-3; 7 bases align to TRBD2. Per germline, CDR1 SGHNT and CDR2 YYREEE (reference sequence). The CDR3 has 15 amino acids. Losses at the gene ends were 0 bases for V and 5 bases for J; bases not matched to a gene: 6. The CDR3 reads CASSLAGGFVDTQYF. The CDR3 DNA is TGTGCCAGCAGCTTGGCGGGAGGTTTTGTAGATACGCAGTATTTT.

The V call is TRBV28, the J call TRBJ2-7, with 7 bases lining up with TRBD2. V lost 5 bases, J lost 2 bases, and 9 bases stayed unmatched. The length of the CDR3 is 15 residues. In germline, CDR1 is MDHEN, CDR2 SYDVKM. This chain's CDR3 is CASSPHSSGPYEQYF. The CDR3 DNA reads TGTGCCAGCAGTCCGCACTCTAGCGGACCCTACGAGCAGTACTTC.

V is TRBV7-9 and J is TRBJ2-3, with D unclear. This CDR3 is built from 12 residues. The germline V gene encodes CDR1 SEHNR and CDR2 FQNEAQ (reference sequence). V was clipped by 5 bases and J by 0 bases, with 3 bases between them. CDR3 region: CASSQSTDTQYF. The CDR3 nucleotides are TGTGCCAGCAGCCAGAGCACAGATACGCAGTATTTT.

The chain combines TRBV5-4 with TRBJ2-7; 10 bases match TRBD2. Losses at the gene ends were 4 bases for V and 4 bases for J; bases not matched to a gene: 8. This CDR3 comprises 15 residues. CDR1 is SGHNT and CDR2 is YYREEE in the germline V gene (reference sequence). DNA of the CDR3: TGTGCCAGCAGCCAGAGCGGGAGGGCCTCTTACGAGCAGTACTTC. Translated, it gives CASSQSGRASYEQYF.

The chain joins TRBV7-9 to TRBJ2-7; TRBD1 matches 9 bases. The CDR3 extends over 16 amino acids. The germline CDR1 and CDR2 sequences are SEHNR and FQNEAQ (reference sequence). The V and J ends lost 5 bases and 4 bases, in that order; junction bases with no gene match: 12. The CDR3 is CASSAQGAGVFYEQYF. The DNA for the CDR3 is TGTGCCAGCAGCGCACAGGGGGCGGGAGTCTTTTACGAGCAGTACTTC.